This TCR beta chain was profiled in a study of identical twins. Germline CDR1 is DFQATT and CDR2 is SNEGSKA (reference sequence). The CDR3 is 14 amino acids. V gave up 4 bases and J gave up 0 bases, with 10 bases separating them. TCRdb recomputed calls from the 5' RACE reads with MiXCR, one row per CDR3 protein. The sample records about 200,000 distinct CDR3 sequences, approximately 7.1% being singletons. This clonotype has ten or more counts. These same records also appear under a second study, on T cells expressing NK-cell markers.

The sequenced sample was CD8+ T cells sorted from blood. This rearrangement joins TRBV20-1 to TRBJ2-1; the D is unclear. This TCR was sampled from a woman between 18 and 29 years old in good health. CDR3 sequence reads: CSANGDSSYNEQFF. The CDR3 coding sequence is TGCAGTGCTAATGGGGATAGCTCCTACAATGAGCAGTTCTTC.